One and the same sample provided the 2 T cell receptor beta chains below, sequenced in a study of human T cells and chemical hapten exposure. TCRdb re-called the RACE reads through MiXCR, storing one row per CDR3 protein. The sample records more than 95,000 distinct CDR3 sequences, less than 35% being singletons. Time point given: patch test 3, about 24 weeks after DPC sensitization. Regarding treatment: therapeutic diphenylcyclopropenone sensitization with weekly scalp DPC. This sample comprised whole blood, obtained in connection with sensitization to the hapten diphenylcyclopropenone (DPC). The receptors stem from a man aged 40-50 years with alopecia areata. Some clones in this sample may be carry-over from other donors' samples.

Ten or more counts support this clonotype. The chain has TRBV15 and TRBJ2-2; 7 nucleotides line up with TRBD2. CDR1 is LNHNV and CDR2 is YYDKDF in the germline V gene (reference sequence). Germline trimming cut 0 bases from V and 5 bases from J; bases unmatched to any gene: 6. CDR3 size: 16 residues. CDR3 in DNA: TGTGCCACCAGCAGAGACCCGGGAGGCAGGACCGGGGAGCTGTTTTTT. Protein: CATSRDPGGRTGELFF.

This clonotype has only a few counts. The chain recombines TRBV9 with TRBJ2-1, with D uncertain. The CDR3 extends over 11 amino acids. The V end lost 7 bases, the J end lost 6 bases, and 8 bases lay between the germline ends. Germline CDR1 reads SGDLS; CDR2 reads YYNGEE. CDR3 bases: TGTGCCAGCGGAGCTCTCAATGAGCAGTTCTTC. This codes for CASGALNEQFF. The variable domain in full, with the rest retrieved from reference TRBV9 and TRBJ2-1, is DSGVTQTPKHLITATGQRVTLRCSPRSGDLSVYWYQQSLDQGLQFLIQYYNGEERAKGNILERFSAQQFPDLHSELNLSSLELGDSALYFCASGALNEQFFGPGTRLTVL.